The rows below give T cell receptor beta chains drawn from one sample of a study of blood T cells in healthy people across ages. Using its own MiXCR run on the 5' RACE reads, TCRdb lists one record per CDR3 protein. Of approximately 600,000 distinct CDR3 sequences detected, approximately 59% appear once; the ten largest clones hold 30% to 45%. Material: blood. These receptors came from a man aged 55 to 69 in good health. Each CDR3 is given with its conserved first and last residue. A D gene is named only where the DNA matches it firmly. A row's size may be missing; if present it is once, few, many or a size class.

clone size: -; J gene: TRBJ2-1; V gene: TRBV5-1; D gene: TRBD2; CDR3 protein: CASSLGPSGGINEQFF; CDR3 DNA: TGCGCCAGCAGCTTGGGCCCTAGCGGGGGGATTAATGAGCAGTTCTTC
clone size: few; J gene: TRBJ2-7; V gene: TRBV14; D gene: -; CDR3 protein: CASSRDTGEQYF; CDR3 DNA: TGTGCCAGCAGCCGGGACACGGGCGAGCAGTACTTC
clone size: -; J gene: TRBJ1-4; V gene: TRBV4-1; D gene: TRBD1; CDR3 protein: CASSQENRGHREKLFF; CDR3 DNA: TGCGCCAGCAGCCAAGAGAACAGGGGGCATCGGGAAAAACTGTTTTTT
clone size: -; J gene: TRBJ2-7; V gene: TRBV2; D gene: -; CDR3 protein: CASSYTGNYEQYF; CDR3 DNA: TGTGCCAGCAGTTATACAGGGAACTACGAGCAGTACTTC
clone size: -; J gene: TRBJ2-1; V gene: TRBV6-2/TRBV6-3; D gene: -; CDR3 protein: CASSYGGSYEQFF; CDR3 DNA: TGTGCCAGCAGTTACGGCGGTAGTTATGAGCAGTTCTTC
clone size: -; J gene: TRBJ2-3; V gene: TRBV3-1; D gene: -; CDR3 protein: CASSEVGDTQYF; CDR3 DNA: TGTGCCAGCAGCGAAGTTGGAGATACGCAGTATTTT
clone size: -; J gene: TRBJ1-2; V gene: TRBV7-2; D gene: -; CDR3 protein: CASSLAVGNNYGYTF; CDR3 DNA: TGTGCCAGCAGCTTAGCGGTGGGTAACAACTATGGCTACACCTTC
clone size: few; J gene: TRBJ2-7; V gene: TRBV3-1; D gene: TRBD1; CDR3 protein: CASSHPGQGVVPEQYF; CDR3 DNA: TGTGCCAGCAGCCACCCCGGACAGGGGGTTGTCCCCGAGCAGTACTTC
clone size: -; J gene: TRBJ2-7; V gene: TRBV20-1; D gene: TRBD1; CDR3 protein: CSANPHRGLVDEQYF; CDR3 DNA: TGCAGTGCCAACCCCCACAGGGGGCTTGTGGATGAGCAGTACTTC
clone size: -; J gene: TRBJ2-3; V gene: TRBV4-2; D gene: -; CDR3 protein: CASSQDPGSGGSTDTQYF; CDR3 DNA: TGTGCCAGCAGCCAAGATCCCGGTAGTGGTGGGAGCACAGATACGCAGTATTTT
clone size: -; J gene: TRBJ2-7; V gene: TRBV7-2; D gene: -; CDR3 protein: CASRAGVGHEQYF; CDR3 DNA: TGTGCCAGCAGGGCCGGGGTAGGCCACGAGCAGTACTTC
clone size: -; J gene: TRBJ2-5; V gene: TRBV5-6; D gene: -; CDR3 protein: CASSSTWGETQYF; CDR3 DNA: TGTGCCAGCAGCTCCACCTGGGGAGAGACCCAGTACTTC
clone size: -; J gene: TRBJ2-7; V gene: TRBV28; D gene: TRBD1; CDR3 protein: CASSGSKQGNEQYF; CDR3 DNA: TGTGCCAGCAGTGGATCCAAACAGGGGAATGAGCAGTACTTC
clone size: -; J gene: TRBJ2-1; V gene: TRBV5-1; D gene: -; CDR3 protein: CASSWGTGEREQFF; CDR3 DNA: TGCGCCAGCAGCTGGGGGACTGGCGAGAGGGAGCAGTTCTTC
clone size: -; J gene: TRBJ2-1; V gene: TRBV3-1; D gene: TRBD2; CDR3 protein: CASSQETSGAAPQFF; CDR3 DNA: TGTGCCAGCAGCCAAGAGACTAGCGGGGCAGCTCCGCAGTTCTTC
clone size: -; J gene: TRBJ1-2; V gene: TRBV6-5; D gene: -; CDR3 protein: CASRSNYGYTF; CDR3 DNA: TGTGCCAGCAGGTCAAACTATGGCTACACCTTC
clone size: -; J gene: TRBJ2-1; V gene: TRBV12-3/TRBV12-4; D gene: TRBD2; CDR3 protein: CASRAGLAPEQFF; CDR3 DNA: TGTGCCAGCAGGGCGGGACTAGCCCCCGAGCAGTTCTTC
clone size: -; J gene: TRBJ2-1; V gene: TRBV29-1; D gene: -; CDR3 protein: CSVGGQGRGYNEQFF; CDR3 DNA: TGCAGCGTTGGGGGCCAGGGGAGAGGATACAATGAGCAGTTCTTC
clone size: -; J gene: TRBJ2-3; V gene: TRBV6-5; D gene: TRBD2; CDR3 protein: CASSNTNPSGGGSTDTQYF; CDR3 DNA: TGTGCCAGCAGTAACACCAACCCTAGCGGGGGGGGTAGCACAGATACGCAGTATTTT
clone size: -; J gene: TRBJ1-4; V gene: TRBV6-1; D gene: TRBD1; CDR3 protein: CASSENRGEHEKLFF; CDR3 DNA: TGTGCCAGCAGTGAAAACAGGGGGGAGCATGAAAAACTGTTTTTT
clone size: -; J gene: TRBJ1-2; V gene: TRBV29-1; D gene: -; CDR3 protein: CSFRDTGIYGYTF; CDR3 DNA: TGCAGCTTCCGGGACACCGGCATCTATGGCTACACCTTC
clone size: few; J gene: TRBJ2-2; V gene: TRBV12-3/TRBV12-4; D gene: -; CDR3 protein: CASSLFGNTGELFF; CDR3 DNA: TGTGCCAGCAGTTTATTCGGGAACACCGGGGAGCTGTTTTTT
clone size: -; J gene: TRBJ1-6; V gene: TRBV12-3/TRBV12-4; D gene: -; CDR3 protein: CATNLGGNSPLHF; CDR3 DNA: TGTGCCACCAATCTTGGAGGTAATTCACCCCTCCACTTT